The present T cell receptor beta chain was sequenced within a study of T cell responses to AZD1222 COVID-19 vaccine. Notes on the study in general: AZD1222 recipients seropositive at baseline numbered only five to seven. Females made up more of the donors, who were largely white British, and clonal diversity may have come out too low.

The CDR3 loop spans 13 amino acids. Comment on this clone: Its cognate antigen is unknown.

Data came from immunoSEQ multiplex PCR; TCRdb stores just in-frame clones and leaves some out. The repertoire holds about 140,000 clones, with 80% to 95% as singletons. This receptor was taken from an adult who received the AZD1222 COVID-19 vaccine. The sequenced sample was peripheral blood, obtained 28 days after the second AZD1222 dose. The rearrangement uses TRBV21-1 and TRBJ1-2. TRBV21-1 is reported as a pseudogene. The CDR3 DNA follows: TGTGCCAGCAGCAAAGTGACTGGGCTTGGCTACACCTTC. This gives the protein CASSKVTGLGYTF.